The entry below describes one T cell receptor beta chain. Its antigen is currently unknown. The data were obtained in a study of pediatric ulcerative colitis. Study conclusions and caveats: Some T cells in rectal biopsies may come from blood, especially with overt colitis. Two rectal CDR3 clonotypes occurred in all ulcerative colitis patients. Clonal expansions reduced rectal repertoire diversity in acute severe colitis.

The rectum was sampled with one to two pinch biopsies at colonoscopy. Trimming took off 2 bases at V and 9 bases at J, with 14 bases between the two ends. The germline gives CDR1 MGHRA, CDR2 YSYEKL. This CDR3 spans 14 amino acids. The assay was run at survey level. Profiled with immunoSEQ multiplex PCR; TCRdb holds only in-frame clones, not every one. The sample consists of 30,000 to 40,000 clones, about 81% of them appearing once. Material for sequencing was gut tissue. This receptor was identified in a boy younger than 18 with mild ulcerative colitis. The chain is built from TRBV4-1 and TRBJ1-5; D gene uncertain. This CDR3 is CASSQLFWGGPQHF. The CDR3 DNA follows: TGCGCCAGCAGCCAATTATTCTGGGGAGGGCCCCAGCATTTT.